These 5 T cell receptor beta chains share one sample of origin, sequenced in a study of OX40 agonist ivuxolimab in advanced cancers. This table comes from immunoSEQ multiplex PCR, and its TCRdb copy is limited to in-frame clones, with some not included. The profile shows 65,000 to 90,000 clones, 91% of them singletons. The sample consisted of CD4+ or CD8+ T cells sorted from blood, taken in a trial of the OX40 agonist ivuxolimab. The receptors come from an adult with an advanced solid tumor such as melanoma, head and neck, liver or kidney cancer.

The rearrangement links TRBV19 to TRBJ2-2, with 8 bases matching TRBD2. The CDR3 is 14 amino acids. The trim removed 5 bases at V and 4 bases at J, leaving 3 bases unmatched. CDR1 and CDR2 (germline): LNHDA, SQIVND (reference sequence). The CDR3 DNA sequence: TGTGCCAGTAGTCAGCGGGAGAGCACCGGGGAGCTGTTTTTT. This gives the protein CASSQRESTGELFF.

The chain joins TRBV11-2 to TRBJ1-2; D call uncertain. V was clipped by 5 bases and J by 6 bases, with 19 bases between them. The CDR3 loop spans 15 amino acids. In germline, CDR1 is SGHAT, CDR2 FQNNGV. The CDR3 nucleotides are TGTGCCAGCAGCATCGCCCTACCCGGGCTCGATGGCTACACCTTC. Translation gives CASSIALPGLDGYTF.

The chain employs TRBV7-2 and TRBJ2-5, with D perhaps assigned TRBD1 or TRBD2 (5 bases each). Germline CDR1 is SGHTA and CDR2 is FQGNSA. This CDR3 contains 15 residues. V shed 3 bases and J shed 5 bases, with 16 bases lying between them. CDR3 region: CASSLGPQVEETQYF. The DNA for the CDR3 is TGTGCCAGCAGCTTGGGACCACAGGTTGAGGAGACCCAGTACTTC.

The gene calls are TRBV29-1 and TRBJ1-2; 7 positions match TRBD1. The CDR3 is 12 residues long. Germline V gene sequence: CDR1 SQVTM, CDR2 ANQGSEA. V gave up 7 bases and J gave up 5 bases; unmatched junction bases: 7. This CDR3 reads CSGGAGGYGYTF. The CDR3 DNA reads as TGCAGCGGAGGAGCAGGGGGGTATGGCTACACCTTC.

The V gene is TRBV7-9, the J gene TRBJ2-1, with D uncertain. Germline V gene sequence: CDR1 SEHNR, CDR2 FQNEAQ (reference sequence). Trimming pared 5 bases from V and 10 bases from J, leaving 9 bases between. This CDR3 region has 11 residues. The CDR3 is CASSPGPEQFF. DNA of the CDR3: TGTGCCAGCAGCCCCGGCCCCGAGCAGTTCTTC.